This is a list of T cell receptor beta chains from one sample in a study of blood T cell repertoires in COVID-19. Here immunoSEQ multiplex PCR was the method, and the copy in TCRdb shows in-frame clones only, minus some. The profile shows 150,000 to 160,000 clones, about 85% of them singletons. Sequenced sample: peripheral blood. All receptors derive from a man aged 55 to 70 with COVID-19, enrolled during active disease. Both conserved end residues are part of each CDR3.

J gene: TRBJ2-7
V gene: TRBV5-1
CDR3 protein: CASSLLGQVSYEQYF

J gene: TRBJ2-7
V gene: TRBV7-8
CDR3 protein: CASSSTRYEQYF

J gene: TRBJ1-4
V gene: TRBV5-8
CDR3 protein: CASRRNRGGHEKLFF

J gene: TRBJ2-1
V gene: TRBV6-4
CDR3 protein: CASSATSTDEQFF

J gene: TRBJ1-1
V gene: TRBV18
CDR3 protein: CASSLGQGVSATEAFF

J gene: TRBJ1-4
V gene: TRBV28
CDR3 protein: CASRSQGGNEKLFF

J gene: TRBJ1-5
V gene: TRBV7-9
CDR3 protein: CASSRTGLDQPQHF

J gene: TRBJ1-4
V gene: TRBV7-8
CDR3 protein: CASRSGRANEKLFF

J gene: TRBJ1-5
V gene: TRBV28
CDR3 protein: CASRLDSPSNQPQHF

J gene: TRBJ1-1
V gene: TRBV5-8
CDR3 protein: CASRERDRSEAFF

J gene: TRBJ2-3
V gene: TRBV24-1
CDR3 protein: CATSSSGRTDTQYF

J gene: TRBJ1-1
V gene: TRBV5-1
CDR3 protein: CASSNELNTEAFF

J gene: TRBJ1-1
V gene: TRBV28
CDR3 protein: CASSLQGLGAFF

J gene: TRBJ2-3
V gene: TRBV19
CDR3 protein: CASSIAGGSTDTQYF

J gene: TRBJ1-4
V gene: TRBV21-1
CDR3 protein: CASSPRTGDHEKLFF

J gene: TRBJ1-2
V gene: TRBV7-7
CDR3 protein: CASSLERRALGYGYTF

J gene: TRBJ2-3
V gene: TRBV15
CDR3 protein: CATSREGTGGRSRADTQYF

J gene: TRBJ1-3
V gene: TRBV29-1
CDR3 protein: CSAWDRASGNTIYF

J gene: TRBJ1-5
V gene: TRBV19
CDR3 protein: CASSRTGSGNQPQHF

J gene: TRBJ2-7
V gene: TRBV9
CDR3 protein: CASSVSGEFYEQYF

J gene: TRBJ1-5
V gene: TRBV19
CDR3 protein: CASSYYSGDNQPQHF

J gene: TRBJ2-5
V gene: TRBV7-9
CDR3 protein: CASSLKQLRETQYF

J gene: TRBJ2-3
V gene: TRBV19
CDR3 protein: CASSISRGSTDTQYF

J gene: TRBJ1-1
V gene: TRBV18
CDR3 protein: CASSQGEGAFF

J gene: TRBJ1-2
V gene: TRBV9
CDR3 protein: CASSVAGHDYYGYTF

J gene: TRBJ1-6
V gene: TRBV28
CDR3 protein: CARQGRAPLHF

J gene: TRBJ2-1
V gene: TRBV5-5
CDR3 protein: CASKLYRAYRQGNEQFF

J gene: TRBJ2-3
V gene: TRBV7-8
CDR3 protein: CASSFFALADTQYF